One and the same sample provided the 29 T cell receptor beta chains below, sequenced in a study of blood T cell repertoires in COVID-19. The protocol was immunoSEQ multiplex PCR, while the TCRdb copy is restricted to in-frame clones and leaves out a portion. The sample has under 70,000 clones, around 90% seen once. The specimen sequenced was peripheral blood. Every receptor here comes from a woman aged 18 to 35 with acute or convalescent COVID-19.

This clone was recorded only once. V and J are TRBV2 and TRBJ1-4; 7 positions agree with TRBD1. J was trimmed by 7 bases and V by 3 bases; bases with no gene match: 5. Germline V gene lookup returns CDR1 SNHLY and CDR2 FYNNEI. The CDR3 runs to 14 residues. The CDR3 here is CASSDDRVSEKLFF. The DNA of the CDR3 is TGTGCCAGCAGTGATGACAGGGTGTCTGAAAAACTGTTTTTT.

CDR3 in DNA: TGTGCCATCAGTGAGTACGGACAAGGAGGGAACTATGGCTACACCTTC. Translation: CAISEYGQGGNYGYTF. The chain couples TRBV10-3 to TRBJ1-2; possible D gene TRBD1, 5 bases. The CDR3 runs to 16 residues. CDR1 is ENHRY and CDR2 is SYGVKD in the germline V gene. Trimming removed 1 base at V and 2 bases at J, with 14 bases between.

CDR3 loop: CSATGTGGRYTEAFF. DNA of the CDR3: TGCAGCGCAACCGGGACAGGGGGAAGGTACACTGAAGCTTTCTTT. The chain couples TRBV29-1 to TRBJ1-1; 11 bases map to TRBD1. Germline V gives CDR1 SQVTM, CDR2 ANQGSEA. This CDR3 has 15 amino acids. Trimming at V came to 7 bases and at J to 3 bases, leaving 10 bases not matched to a gene. The full variable domain, its missing parts supplied by reference TRBV29-1 and TRBJ1-1, is SAVISQKPSRDICQRGTSLTIQCQVDSQVTMMFWYRQQPGQSLTLIATANQGSEATYESGFVIDKFPISRPNLTFSTLTVSNMSPEDSSIYLCSATGTGGRYTEAFFGQGTRLTVV.

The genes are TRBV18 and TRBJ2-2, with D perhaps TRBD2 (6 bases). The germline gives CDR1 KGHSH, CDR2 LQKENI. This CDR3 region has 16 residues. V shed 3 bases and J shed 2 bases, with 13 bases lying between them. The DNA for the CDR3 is TGTGCCAGCTCACCGGCCGGGGGAGTCAACACCGGGGAGCTGTTTTTT. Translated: CASSPAGGVNTGELFF.

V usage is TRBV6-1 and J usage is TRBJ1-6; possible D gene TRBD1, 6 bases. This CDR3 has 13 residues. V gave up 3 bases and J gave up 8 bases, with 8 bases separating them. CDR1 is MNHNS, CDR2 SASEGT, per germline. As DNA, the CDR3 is TGTGCCAGCAGTGATCCAGGGGATTCACCCCTCCACTTT. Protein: CASSDPGDSPLHF.

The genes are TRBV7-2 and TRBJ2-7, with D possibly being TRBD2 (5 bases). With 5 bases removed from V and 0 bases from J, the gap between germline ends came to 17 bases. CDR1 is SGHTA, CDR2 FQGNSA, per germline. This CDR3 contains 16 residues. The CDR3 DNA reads TGTGCCAGCAGCCCATTTTCTGCGGGCAGCTCCTACGAGCAGTACTTC. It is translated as CASSPFSAGSSYEQYF.

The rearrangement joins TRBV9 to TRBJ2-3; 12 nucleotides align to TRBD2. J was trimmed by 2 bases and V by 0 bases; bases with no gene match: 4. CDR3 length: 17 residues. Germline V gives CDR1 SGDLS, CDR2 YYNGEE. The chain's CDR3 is CASSVGLAGVFTDTQYF. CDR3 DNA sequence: TGTGCCAGCAGCGTAGGACTAGCGGGAGTATTCACAGATACGCAGTATTTT.

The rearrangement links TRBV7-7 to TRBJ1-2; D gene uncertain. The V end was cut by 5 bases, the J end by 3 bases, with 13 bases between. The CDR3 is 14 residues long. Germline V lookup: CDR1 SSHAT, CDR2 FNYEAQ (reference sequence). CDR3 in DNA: TGTGCCAGCAGCCCGGGAGTTTTGGACTATGGCTACACCTTC. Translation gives CASSPGVLDYGYTF. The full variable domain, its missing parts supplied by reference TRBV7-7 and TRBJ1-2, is GAGVSQSPRYKVTKRGQDVTLRCDPISSHATLYWYQQALGQGPEFLTYFNYEAQPDKSGLPSDRFSAERPEGSISTLTIQRTEQRDSAMYRCASSPGVLDYGYTFGSGTRLTVV.

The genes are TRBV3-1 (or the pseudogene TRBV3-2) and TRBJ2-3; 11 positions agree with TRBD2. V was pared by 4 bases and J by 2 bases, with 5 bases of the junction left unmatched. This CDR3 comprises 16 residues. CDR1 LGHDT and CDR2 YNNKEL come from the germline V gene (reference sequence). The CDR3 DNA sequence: TGTGCCAGCAGCCGGGGACTAGCGGAGGACACAGATACGCAGTATTTT. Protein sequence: CASSRGLAEDTDTQYF.

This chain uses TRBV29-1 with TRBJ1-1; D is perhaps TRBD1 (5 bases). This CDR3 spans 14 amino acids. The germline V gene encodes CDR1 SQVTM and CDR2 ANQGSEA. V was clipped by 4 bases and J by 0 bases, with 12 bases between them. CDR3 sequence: CSVAVGGVNTEAFF. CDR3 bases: TGCAGCGTTGCTGTGGGGGGGGTGAACACTGAAGCTTTCTTT. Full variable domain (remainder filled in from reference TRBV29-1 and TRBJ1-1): SAVISQKPSRDICQRGTSLTIQCQVDSQVTMMFWYRQQPGQSLTLIATANQGSEATYESGFVIDKFPISRPNLTFSTLTVSNMSPEDSSIYLCSVAVGGVNTEAFFGQGTRLTVV.

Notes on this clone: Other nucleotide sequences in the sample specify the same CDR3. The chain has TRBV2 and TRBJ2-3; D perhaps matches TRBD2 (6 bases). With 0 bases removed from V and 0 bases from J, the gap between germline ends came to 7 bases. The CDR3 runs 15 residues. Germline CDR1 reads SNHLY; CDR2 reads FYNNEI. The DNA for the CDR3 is TGTGCCAGCAGTGAAGCCGGGGGTAGCACAGATACGCAGTATTTT. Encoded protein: CASSEAGGSTDTQYF.

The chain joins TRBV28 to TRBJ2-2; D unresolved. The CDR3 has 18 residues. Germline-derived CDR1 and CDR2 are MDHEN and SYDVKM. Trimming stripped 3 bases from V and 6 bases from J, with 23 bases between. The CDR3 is CASSLSNGLGSIAGELFF. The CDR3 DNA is TGTGCCAGCAGTTTGTCCAACGGGTTAGGTTCGATTGCCGGGGAGCTGTTTTTT.

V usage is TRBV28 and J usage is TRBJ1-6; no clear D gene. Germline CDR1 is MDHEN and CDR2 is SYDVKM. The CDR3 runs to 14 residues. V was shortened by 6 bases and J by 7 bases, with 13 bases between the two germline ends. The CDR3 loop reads CASSSPGGNSPLHF. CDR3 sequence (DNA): TGTGCCAGCAGCTCCCCAGGAGGGAATTCACCCCTCCACTTT. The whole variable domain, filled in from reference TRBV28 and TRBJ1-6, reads DVKVTQSSRYLVKRTGEKVFLECVQDMDHENMFWYRQDPGLGLRLIYFSYDVKMKEKGDIPEGYSVSREKKERFSLILESASTNQTSMYLCASSSPGGNSPLHFGNGTRLTVT.

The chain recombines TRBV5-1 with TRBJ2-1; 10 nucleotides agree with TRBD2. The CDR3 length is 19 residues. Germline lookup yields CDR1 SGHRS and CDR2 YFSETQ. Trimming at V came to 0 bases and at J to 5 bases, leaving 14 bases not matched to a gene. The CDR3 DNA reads TGCGCCAGCAGCTTGGTCGGGCTAGCGGGAGTTGGTTTGGACAATGAGCAGTTCTTC. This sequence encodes CASSLVGLAGVGLDNEQFF.

The CDR3, as DNA: TGTGCCAGCAGCTTAGGTCCCCGGCAGCCCCAGCATTTT. As protein: CASSLGPRQPQHF. The chain combines TRBV11-2 with TRBJ1-5, with D hard to call. The germline V gene encodes CDR1 SGHAT and CDR2 FQNNGV. V was pared by 1 base and J by 7 bases, with 8 bases between. The CDR3 spans 13 residues. Drawing the rest from reference TRBV11-2 and TRBJ1-5, the complete variable domain is EAGVAQSPRYKIIEKRQSVAFWCNPISGHATLYWYQQILGQGPKLLIQFQNNGVVDDSQLPKDRFSAERLKGVDSTLKIQPAKLEDSAVYLCASSLGPRQPQHFGDGTRLSIL.

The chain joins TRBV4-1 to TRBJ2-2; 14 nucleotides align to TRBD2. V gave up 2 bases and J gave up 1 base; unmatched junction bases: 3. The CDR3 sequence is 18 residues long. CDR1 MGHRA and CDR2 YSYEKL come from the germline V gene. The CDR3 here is CASSQIGLAGGNTGELFF. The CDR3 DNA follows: TGCGCCAGCAGCCAAATAGGACTAGCGGGAGGGAACACCGGGGAGCTGTTTTTT.

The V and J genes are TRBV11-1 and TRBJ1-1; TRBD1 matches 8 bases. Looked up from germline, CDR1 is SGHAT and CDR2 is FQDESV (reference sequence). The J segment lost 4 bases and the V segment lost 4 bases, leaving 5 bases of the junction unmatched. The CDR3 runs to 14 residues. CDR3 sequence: CASSSDRGLTEAFF. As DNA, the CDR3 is TGTGCCAGCAGCTCCGACAGGGGCCTCACTGAAGCTTTCTTT. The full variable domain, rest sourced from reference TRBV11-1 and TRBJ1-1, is EAEVAQSPRYKITEKSQAVAFWCDPISGHATLYWYRQILGQGPELLVQFQDESVVDDSQLPKDRFSAERLKGVDSTLKIQPAELGDSAMYLCASSSDRGLTEAFFGQGTRLTVV.

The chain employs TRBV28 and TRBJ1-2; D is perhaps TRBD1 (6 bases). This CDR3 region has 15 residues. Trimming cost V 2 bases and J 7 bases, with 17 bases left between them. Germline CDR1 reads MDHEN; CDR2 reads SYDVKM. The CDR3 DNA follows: TGTGCCAGCAGTTTAACAACAGGGAAAGTGGGTGGCTACACCTTC. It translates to CASSLTTGKVGGYTF.

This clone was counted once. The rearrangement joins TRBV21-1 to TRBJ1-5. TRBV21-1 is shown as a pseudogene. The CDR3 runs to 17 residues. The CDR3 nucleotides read TGTGCCAGCAGCAAAGTTCTGGAGGCCCGATACAATCAGCCCCAGCATTTT. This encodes CASSKVLEARYNQPQHF.

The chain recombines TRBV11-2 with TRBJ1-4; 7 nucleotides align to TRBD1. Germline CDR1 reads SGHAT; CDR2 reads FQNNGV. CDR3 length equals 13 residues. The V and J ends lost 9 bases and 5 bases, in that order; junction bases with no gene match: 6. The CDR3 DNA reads TGTGCCAGTGGAGGGGGCGAAAATGAAAAACTGTTTTTT. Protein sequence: CASGGGENEKLFF.

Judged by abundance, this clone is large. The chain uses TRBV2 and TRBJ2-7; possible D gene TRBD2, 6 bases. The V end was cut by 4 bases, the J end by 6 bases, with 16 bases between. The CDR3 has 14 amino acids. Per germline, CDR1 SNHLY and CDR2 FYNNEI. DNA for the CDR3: TGTGCCAGCAGTGGGGGTACGGTGCGGGGCGAGCAGTACTTC. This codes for CASSGGTVRGEQYF.

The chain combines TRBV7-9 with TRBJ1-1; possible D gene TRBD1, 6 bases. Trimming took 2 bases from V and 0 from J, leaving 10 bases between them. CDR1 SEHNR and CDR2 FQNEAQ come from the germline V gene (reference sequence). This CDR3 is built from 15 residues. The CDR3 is CASSLLGQMNTEAFF. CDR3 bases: TGTGCCAGCAGCTTATTAGGACAGATGAACACTGAAGCTTTCTTT.

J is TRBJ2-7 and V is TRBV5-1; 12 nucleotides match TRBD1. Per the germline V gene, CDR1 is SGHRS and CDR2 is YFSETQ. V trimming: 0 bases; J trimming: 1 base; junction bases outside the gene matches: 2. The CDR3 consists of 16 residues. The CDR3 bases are TGCGCCAGCAGCTTGGGGGGACAGGGGGCATCCTACGAGCAGTACTTC. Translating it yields CASSLGGQGASYEQYF. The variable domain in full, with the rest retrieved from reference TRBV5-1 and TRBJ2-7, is KAGVTQTPRYLIKTRGQQVTLSCSPISGHRSVSWYQQTPGQGLQFLFEYFSETQRNKGNFPGRFSGRQFSNSRSEMNVSTLELGDSALYLCASSLGGQGASYEQYFGPGTRLTVT.

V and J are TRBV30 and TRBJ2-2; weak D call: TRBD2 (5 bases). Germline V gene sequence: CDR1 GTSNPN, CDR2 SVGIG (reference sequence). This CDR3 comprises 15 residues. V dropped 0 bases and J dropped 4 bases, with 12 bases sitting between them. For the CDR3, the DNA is TGTGCCTGGAGTGTGGGCCCTCGGGGCACCGGGGAGCTGTTTTTT. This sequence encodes CAWSVGPRGTGELFF.

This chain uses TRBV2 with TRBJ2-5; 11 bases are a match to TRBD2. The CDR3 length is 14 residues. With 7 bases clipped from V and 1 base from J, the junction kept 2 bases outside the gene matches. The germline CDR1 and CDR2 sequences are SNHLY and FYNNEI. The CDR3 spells CASNGLAGQETQYF. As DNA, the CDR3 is TGTGCCAGCAATGGACTAGCGGGCCAAGAGACCCAGTACTTC.

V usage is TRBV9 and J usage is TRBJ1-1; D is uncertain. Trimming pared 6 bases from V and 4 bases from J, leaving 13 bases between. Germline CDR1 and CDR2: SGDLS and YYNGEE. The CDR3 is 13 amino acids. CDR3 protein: CASTSGVGTEAFF. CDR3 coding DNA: TGTGCCAGCACCTCCGGGGTGGGCACTGAAGCTTTCTTT.

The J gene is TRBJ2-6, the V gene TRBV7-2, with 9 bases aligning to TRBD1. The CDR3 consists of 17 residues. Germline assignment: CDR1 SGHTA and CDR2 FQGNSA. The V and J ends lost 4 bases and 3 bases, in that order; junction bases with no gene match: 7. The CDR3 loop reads CASSSPGQGFGANVLTF. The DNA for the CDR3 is TGTGCCAGCAGCTCACCGGGACAGGGCTTTGGGGCCAACGTCCTGACTTTC.

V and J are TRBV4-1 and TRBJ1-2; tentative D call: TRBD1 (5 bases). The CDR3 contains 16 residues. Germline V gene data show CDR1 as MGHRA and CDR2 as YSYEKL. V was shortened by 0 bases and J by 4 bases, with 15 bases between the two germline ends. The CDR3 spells CASSQDQNRGSYGYTF. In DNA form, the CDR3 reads TGCGCCAGCAGCCAAGATCAAAACCGGGGGTCCTATGGCTACACCTTC.

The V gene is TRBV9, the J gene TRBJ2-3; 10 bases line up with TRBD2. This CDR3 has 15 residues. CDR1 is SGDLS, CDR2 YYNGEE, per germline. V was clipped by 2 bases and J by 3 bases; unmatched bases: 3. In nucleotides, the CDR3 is TGTGCCAGCAGCGTCAGCGGGGGGGTGACAGATACGCAGTATTTT. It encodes CASSVSGGVTDTQYF.